One sample yielded the 13 T cell receptor beta chains listed below, sequenced in a study of early stage breast cancer tumors. Assay: immunoSEQ multiplex PCR; the TCRdb copy retains only in-frame clones and omits some. The repertoire holds around 5,000 clones, more than 55% seen once, with 15% to 20% in the top ten. The sequencing sample was made of breast tumor tissue. The receptors derive from a person between 50 and 60 years old with breast cancer.

The gene calls are TRBV6-4 and TRBJ2-3; no reliable D call. Looked up from germline, CDR1 is MRHNA and CDR2 is SNTAGT. V shed 0 bases and J shed 9 bases, with 10 bases lying between them. The CDR3 loop spans 13 amino acids. CDR3: CASSDSIGNTQYF. The CDR3, as DNA: TGTGCCAGCAGTGACTCGATAGGGAACACGCAGTATTTT.

The chain employs TRBV29-1 and TRBJ2-2; either TRBD1 or TRBD2 may supply D (5 bases each). The CDR3 is 18 residues long. Germline values: CDR1 SQVTM, CDR2 ANQGSEA. V dropped 4 bases and J dropped 4 bases, with 25 bases sitting between them. The CDR3 here is CSVVGRGSGRSGTGELFF. DNA for the CDR3: TGCAGCGTTGTGGGGCGAGGCTCGGGACGCAGTGGCACCGGGGAGCTGTTTTTT.

This rearrangement joins TRBV9 to TRBJ2-1; D is perhaps TRBD1 (6 bases). The CDR3 runs 14 residues. CDR1 is SGDLS and CDR2 is YYNGEE in the germline V gene. The germline V and J ends were trimmed by 3 bases and 8 bases, with 15 bases remaining between them. The CDR3 DNA reads as TGTGCCAGCAGCGCGCTCCCCGAGGGGGATGAGCAGTTCTTC. Amino acids: CASSALPEGDEQFF.

This clone was picked up one time. The V and J genes are TRBV25-1 and TRBJ1-5, with D hard to call. The CDR3 has 18 residues. Per the germline V gene, CDR1 is MGHDK and CDR2 is SYGVNS. V was trimmed by 3 bases and J by 1 base, leaving 19 bases between them. CDR3 in DNA: TGTGCCAGCAGTGATTCGTCTATAGGCACAGTGAGCAATCAGCCCCAGCATTTT. This encodes CASSDSSIGTVSNQPQHF.

The V gene is TRBV27, the J gene TRBJ2-2; 12 bases fit TRBD2. The CDR3 runs to 17 residues. The V and J ends lost 5 bases and 13 bases, in that order; junction bases with no gene match: 17. The germline CDR1 and CDR2 sequences are MNHEY and SMNVEV (reference sequence). The CDR3 loop is CASSPNPTLAGGEGLFF. The CDR3 DNA follows: TGTGCCAGCAGTCCAAACCCCACTCTAGCGGGGGGGGAAGGGCTGTTTTTT.

The rearrangement links TRBV19 to TRBJ1-3; 9 bases are shared with TRBD1. Germline assignment: CDR1 LNHDA and CDR2 SQIVND (reference sequence). Trimming at V came to 3 bases and at J to 0 bases, leaving 0 bases not matched to a gene. The CDR3 spans 15 residues. CDR3 sequence reads: CASSMGQGSGNTIYF. The CDR3 DNA follows: TGTGCCAGTAGTATGGGACAGGGCTCTGGAAACACCATATATTTT.

CDR3 nucleotide sequence: TGCGCCAGCAGCTCAGAAAACTATGGCTACACCTTC. Its translation is CASSSENYGYTF. V gene TRBV5-1 combines with J gene TRBJ1-2, with no clear D. V gave up 3 bases and J gave up 2 bases, with 5 bases separating them. The CDR3 is 12 residues long. Germline V gene lookup returns CDR1 SGHRS and CDR2 YFSETQ.

This clone was found a few times. The chain recombines TRBV4-2 with TRBJ1-2, with 10 bases matching TRBD1. The V segment lost 4 bases and the J segment 8 bases; nucleotides outside the gene matches: 13. CDR1 and CDR2 from the germline V gene are LGHNA and YNFKEQ. CDR3 length: 16 residues. CDR3 sequence (DNA): TGTGCCAGCAGCCGACAGGGGGCCGAGGTCGAGTTAGGCTACACCTTC. Translating it yields CASSRQGAEVELGYTF.

This clone has only a few counts. The V and J genes are TRBV5-1 and TRBJ2-2; either TRBD1 or TRBD2 may fit D (6 bases each). The germline V gene has CDR1 SGHRS and CDR2 YFSETQ. The V gene lost 0 bases and the J gene lost 8 bases, with 14 bases spanning the gap. The CDR3 has 15 residues. DNA for the CDR3: TGCGCCAGCAGCTTGGCCCTACAGGGAGGAGGGGAGCTGTTTTTT. This translates into CASSLALQGGGELFF.

This chain links TRBV18 with TRBJ2-7; 8 positions match TRBD1. The germline CDR1 and CDR2 sequences are KGHSH and LQKENI. The CDR3 spans 14 residues. Trimming removed 4 bases from V and 8 bases from J; junction bases left unmatched: 10. The CDR3 bases are TGTGCCAGCTCACAAGACAGGGGATCCGGCCAGCAGTACGTC. It is translated as CASSQDRGSGQQYV.

The rearrangement joins TRBV6-6 to TRBJ2-2; TRBD2 might be the D (5 bases). V gave up 0 bases and J gave up 7 bases, with 9 bases separating them. Germline-derived CDR1 and CDR2 are MNHNY and SVGAGI (reference sequence). This CDR3 spans 14 amino acids. CDR3 bases: TGTGCCAGCAGTTACTCGATTGGGAGCGGGGAGCTGTTTTTT. Translated, it gives CASSYSIGSGELFF.

The V and J genes are TRBV10-3 and TRBJ2-7; 7 bases are a match to TRBD1. Germline V lookup: CDR1 ENHRY, CDR2 SYGVKD. V was pared by 11 bases and J by 0 bases, with 7 bases of the junction left unmatched. The CDR3 totals 13 residues. In DNA, the CDR3 is TGTGCCTCCACCGGGACAGTCTCCTACGAGCAGTACTTC. It is translated as CASTGTVSYEQYF.

This clone was seen once. This chain connects TRBV7-2 to TRBJ2-3; 8 nucleotides line up with TRBD1. The CDR3 covers 12 residues. Germline V lookup: CDR1 SGHTA, CDR2 FQGNSA. The V segment lost 10 bases and the J segment 3 bases; nucleotides outside the gene matches: 3. The CDR3 sequence is CAIRQGTDTQYF. The CDR3 nucleotides are TGTGCCATCCGACAGGGGACAGATACGCAGTATTTT.